This T cell receptor beta chain was captured by sequencing in a study of cytomegalovirus exposure and HLA in healthy donors. Study information: A data release that came early held approximately 85 million unique TCRs from HLA-typed donors.

These donors counted as nominally healthy when sampled, but unrecorded immune exposures were likely. General study points: A later analysis reported that several of the most significant clusters appeared to be linked to common viral pathogens, among them Epstein-Barr virus.

60 Vbeta and 13 Jbeta primers were used in PCR. Assay used: immunoSEQ multiplex PCR; TCRdb lists only in-frame clones, some missing. The data contain about 110,000 clones, roughly 82% of them seen just once; the ten biggest clones take up 5% to 7%. This clone was counted between two and nine times. Its antigen is unknown. The sequenced sample was PBMCs. This sequence originates from a woman aged 45-65 years in good health and CMV-seropositive.

In nucleotides, the CDR3 is TGTGCCAGCAGTTACTCCCCTCAGGGTGGGTACGAGCAGTACTTC. It yields the protein CASSYSPQGGYEQYF. This chain connects TRBV6-5 to TRBJ2-7, with D possibly TRBD1 on 5 matching bases. This CDR3 comprises 15 residues. Germline assignment: CDR1 MNHEY and CDR2 SVGAGI. Trimming took 0 bases from V and 4 from J, leaving 13 bases between them.